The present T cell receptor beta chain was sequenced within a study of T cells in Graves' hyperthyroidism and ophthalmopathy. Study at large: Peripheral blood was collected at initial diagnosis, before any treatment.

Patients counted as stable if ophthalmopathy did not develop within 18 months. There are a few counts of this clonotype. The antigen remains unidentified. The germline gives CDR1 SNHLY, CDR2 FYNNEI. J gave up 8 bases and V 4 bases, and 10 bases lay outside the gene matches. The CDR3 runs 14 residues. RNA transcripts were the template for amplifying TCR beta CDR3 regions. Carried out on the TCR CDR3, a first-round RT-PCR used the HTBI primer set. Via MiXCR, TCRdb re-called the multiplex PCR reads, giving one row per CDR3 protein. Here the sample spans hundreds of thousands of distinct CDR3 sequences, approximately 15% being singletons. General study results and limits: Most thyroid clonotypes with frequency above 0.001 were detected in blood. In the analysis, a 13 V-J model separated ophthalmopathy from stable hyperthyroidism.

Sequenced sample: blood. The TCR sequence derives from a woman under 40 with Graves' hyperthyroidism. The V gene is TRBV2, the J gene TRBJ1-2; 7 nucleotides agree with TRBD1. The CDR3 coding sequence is TGTGCCAGCAGTGTACGGACAGGAGGTGAGGGCTACACCTTC. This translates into CASSVRTGGEGYTF.